Shown below are 32 T cell receptor beta chains from a single sample sequenced in a study of a mutant IDH1 vaccine in newly diagnosed glioma. Here immunoSEQ multiplex PCR was the method, and the copy in TCRdb shows in-frame clones only, minus some. The profile shows 50,000 to 65,000 clones, roughly 90% of them singletons. No antigen is known for these receptors. Documented time point: week 35, safety follow-up. Each dose delivered 300 ug of mutant IDH1 20-mer peptide subcutaneously with imiquimod. Material: PBMCs, obtained from a glioma patient whose treatment included an IDH1 peptide vaccine. Receptor source: a man in his forties with glioma.

The sample holds one count of this clone. This sequence joins TRBV5-1 and TRBJ2-7; D gene ambiguous. The CDR3 is 14 amino acids. Trimming took 4 bases from V and 5 from J, leaving 16 bases between them. Germline-derived CDR1 and CDR2 are SGHRS and YFSETQ. The CDR3: CASSKGTVENEQYF. In DNA form, the CDR3 reads TGCGCCAGCAGCAAGGGAACCGTTGAGAACGAGCAGTACTTC.

V usage is TRBV18 and J usage is TRBJ2-7; D call uncertain. The length of the CDR3 is 13 residues. With 0 bases removed from V and 1 base from J, the gap between germline ends came to 4 bases. CDR1 and CDR2 (germline): KGHSH, LQKENI. For the CDR3, the DNA is TGTGCCAGCTCACCACCCACATCCTACGAGCAGTACTTC. Its protein is CASSPPTSYEQYF.

The chain employs TRBV28 and TRBJ1-1; the D gene is possibly TRBD1 (5 bases). Trimming cost V 10 bases and J 2 bases, with 14 bases left between them. The CDR3 has 13 residues. CDR1 MDHEN and CDR2 SYDVKM come from the germline V gene. CDR3 region: CATLTGLNTEAFF. DNA of the CDR3: TGTGCCACCCTAACAGGATTAAACACTGAAGCTTTCTTT.

The gene calls are TRBV28 and TRBJ2-5, with D perhaps assigned TRBD1 or TRBD2 (5 bases each). CDR3 length: 14 amino acids. Trimming shortened V by 2 bases and J by 5 bases, and 12 bases separated the two germline ends. Germline lookup yields CDR1 MDHEN and CDR2 SYDVKM. The CDR3 sequence is CASSLLRGEETQYF. In DNA, the CDR3 is TGTGCCAGCAGTTTACTTAGAGGGGAGGAGACCCAGTACTTC.

By share, this clone counts as medium-sized (0.01 to 0.1%). The identical CDR3 is also encoded by other nucleotide sequences in the sample. V gene TRBV5-1 combines with J gene TRBJ2-7, with TRBD1 identical over 10 bases. The CDR3 covers 13 residues. V lost 5 bases, J lost 4 bases, and 3 bases stayed unmatched. From germline, CDR1 is SGHRS and CDR2 YFSETQ. The CDR3 bases are TGCGCCAGCAGGACAGGGGGCGGGTACGAGCAGTACTTC. Translating gives CASRTGGGYEQYF.

This chain uses TRBV6-5 with TRBJ1-5; D remains unclear. From germline, CDR1 is MNHEY and CDR2 SVGAGI. Trimming took off 4 bases at V and 0 bases at J, with 7 bases between the two ends. The CDR3 contains 14 residues. The CDR3 nucleotides read TGTGCCAGCAGTTTGGGTTATAGCAATCAGCCCCAGCATTTT. Residues: CASSLGYSNQPQHF.

The CDR3 is CASGRRPNSYEQYF. The CDR3 DNA is TGTGCCAGCGGGAGGCGTCCCAACTCCTACGAGCAGTACTTC. The chain joins TRBV9 to TRBJ2-7; D might be TRBD2 (6 bases). Germline V CDR1 and CDR2: SGDLS, YYNGEE. V shed 7 bases and J shed 0 bases, with 14 bases lying between them. The CDR3 loop spans 14 amino acids.

This chain links TRBV27 with TRBJ1-5, with D possibly being TRBD1 (5 bases). This CDR3 region has 18 residues. Looked up from germline, CDR1 is MNHEY and CDR2 is SMNVEV (reference sequence). Trimming removed 5 bases from V and 7 bases from J, with 27 bases in between. CDR3 sequence reads: CASSLDGVLGHPGQPQHF. In DNA form, the CDR3 reads TGTGCCAGCAGTCTGGACGGAGTTCTCGGACATCCCGGGCAGCCCCAGCATTTT.

The chain has TRBV18 and TRBJ2-5; the D is unclear. V was clipped by 1 base and J by 4 bases, with 13 bases between them. The CDR3 has 15 residues. Germline V gives CDR1 KGHSH, CDR2 LQKENI. The CDR3 bases are TGTGCCAGCTCACCACTTCTGGACCTGGGAGAGACCCAGTACTTC. Its protein is CASSPLLDLGETQYF.

The rearrangement uses TRBV5-1 and TRBJ2-6; D ambiguous. Trimming cost V 4 bases and J 0 bases, with 11 bases left between them. The germline gives CDR1 SGHRS, CDR2 YFSETQ. The CDR3 sequence is 16 residues long. The CDR3 DNA reads as TGCGCCAGCAGCGAAGACCCCCTCTCTGGGGCCAACGTCCTGACTTTC. It translates to CASSEDPLSGANVLTF.

The rearrangement links TRBV11-2 to TRBJ2-5; D may correspond to TRBD1 or TRBD2 (5 bases each). Germline CDR1 SGHAT, CDR2 FQNNGV. CDR3 length equals 12 residues. The V end was cut by 8 bases, the J end by 1 base, with 8 bases between. CDR3 DNA sequence: TGTGCCAGCGGGGGTAGCCAAGAGACCCAGTACTTC. It is translated as CASGGSQETQYF.

The V and J genes are TRBV19 and TRBJ1-1; a weak D match, TRBD1 (5 bases). CDR1 and CDR2 from the germline V gene are LNHDA and SQIVND (reference sequence). V was shortened by 4 bases and J by 3 bases, with 21 bases between the two germline ends. CDR3 length: 17 residues. The CDR3 DNA follows: TGTGCCAGTAGTACTAGACCGACAGTGTCACTTCACACTGAAGCTTTCTTT. It encodes CASSTRPTVSLHTEAFF.

The chain joins TRBV4-1 to TRBJ1-1; unclear D gene. The CDR3 is 19 amino acids. The V gene's germline CDR1 is MGHRA and CDR2 YSYEKL. Deletions cut 1 base from V and 1 base from J, with 22 bases between. The CDR3 region is CASSQALVTEHRKNTEAFF. The DNA for the CDR3 is TGCGCCAGCAGCCAAGCGTTGGTTACAGAGCACAGAAAGAACACTGAAGCTTTCTTT.

The chain combines TRBV7-2 with TRBJ2-1, with D possibly being TRBD2 (7 bases). Per the germline V gene, CDR1 is SGHTA and CDR2 is FQGNSA. Trimming pared 10 bases from V and 6 bases from J, leaving 16 bases between. The CDR3 totals 13 residues. CDR3 DNA: TGTGCCATATTAAGGGGGGGGCGCAATGAGCAGTTCTTC. Its protein is CAILRGGRNEQFF.

This chain joins TRBV4-3 and TRBJ1-4; D possibly corresponds to TRBD1 (6 bases). Trimming shortened V by 0 bases and J by 7 bases, and 12 bases separated the two germline ends. Germline CDR1 is LGHNA and CDR2 is YSLEER. CDR3 size: 15 residues. Written as DNA, the CDR3 is TGCGCCAGCAGCCAAGAACTCTCGGGGGCTGAAAAACTGTTTTTT. This encodes CASSQELSGAEKLFF.

This sequence joins TRBV14 and TRBJ2-1, with 12 bases that match TRBD2. The length of the CDR3 is 19 residues. V was clipped by 1 base and J by 5 bases; unmatched bases: 12. Germline V gene lookup returns CDR1 SGHDN and CDR2 FVKESK. The CDR3 is CASSQVLRASGRVDNEQFF. CDR3 DNA: TGTGCCAGCAGCCAAGTTCTGCGGGCTAGCGGGAGGGTGGACAATGAGCAGTTCTTC.

The chain has TRBV4-1 and TRBJ2-7, with D unclear. The V end was cut by 3 bases, the J end by 2 bases, with 8 bases between. CDR1 and CDR2 from the germline V gene are MGHRA and YSYEKL. This CDR3 is 13 amino acids long. CDR3 amino acids: CASSQVIPYEQYF. The CDR3 DNA is TGCGCCAGCAGCCAGGTAATTCCCTACGAGCAGTACTTC.

V gene TRBV6-5 combines with J gene TRBJ1-4; D possibly corresponds to TRBD1 (6 bases). The CDR3 covers 14 residues. Germline V gene sequence: CDR1 MNHEY, CDR2 SVGAGI. Between the trimmed V and J ends, which lost 3 bases and 6 bases, there was a span of 11 bases. CDR3 DNA sequence: TGTGCCAGCAGTTATGGCAGGGGACATGAAAAACTGTTTTTT. This translates into CASSYGRGHEKLFF.

V gene TRBV5-1 combines with J gene TRBJ1-2; TRBD1 matches at 10 bases. V shed 7 bases, J shed 8 bases, and the junction held 11 bases outside the gene matches. This CDR3 region has 14 residues. CDR1 SGHRS and CDR2 YFSETQ come from the germline V gene. The CDR3 is CASGPIDRGRGYTF. DNA for the CDR3: TGCGCCAGCGGCCCAATCGACAGGGGGCGAGGCTACACCTTC.

This chain joins TRBV5-1 and TRBJ1-2; tentatively, D is TRBD1 (5 bases). Germline CDR1 and CDR2: SGHRS and YFSETQ. This CDR3 region has 12 residues. The V end was cut by 5 bases, the J end by 4 bases, with 9 bases between. This CDR3 reads CASSSDSYGYTF. The CDR3 DNA is TGCGCCAGCAGTTCAGACAGCTATGGCTACACCTTC.

The gene calls are TRBV28 and TRBJ1-2, with D possibly matching TRBD1 (5 bases). Between the trimmed V and J ends, which lost 6 bases and 8 bases, there was a span of 22 bases. This CDR3 has 15 residues. Germline lookup yields CDR1 MDHEN and CDR2 SYDVKM. The CDR3 nucleotides are TGTGCCAGCAGCATTCCTTTGGCGGGCCCAGGGGGCTACACCTTC. Its translation: CASSIPLAGPGGYTF.

This clone was detected only a few times. V usage is TRBV5-4 and J usage is TRBJ2-5, with D maybe TRBD2 (5 bases). CDR1 is SGHNT and CDR2 is YYREEE in the germline V gene (reference sequence). Trimming took 4 bases from V and 3 from J, leaving 10 bases between them. The CDR3 has 13 amino acids. As DNA, the CDR3 is TGTGCCAGCAGCCGGGGTTACGAAGAGACCCAGTACTTC. Its protein is CASSRGYEETQYF.

The chain links TRBV18 to TRBJ1-1; 8 bases line up with TRBD1. The ends lost 5 bases at V and 1 base at J; junction bases unmatched: 6. The germline CDR1 and CDR2 sequences are KGHSH and LQKENI. The CDR3 has 15 amino acids. CDR3 protein: CASSESTGANTEAFF. For the CDR3, the DNA is TGTGCCAGCTCAGAATCGACAGGGGCGAACACTGAAGCTTTCTTT. Full variable domain (missing parts from reference TRBV18 and TRBJ1-1): NAGVMQNPRHLVRRRGQEARLRCSPMKGHSHVYWYRQLPEEGLKFMVYLQKENIIDESGMPKERFSAEFPKEGPSILRIQQVVRGDSAAYFCASSESTGANTEAFFGQGTRLTVV.

The chain combines TRBV6-1 with TRBJ1-5; D is undetermined. Germline assignment: CDR1 MNHNS and CDR2 SASEGT. The CDR3 consists of 14 residues. Between the trimmed V and J ends, which lost 7 bases and 3 bases, there was a span of 13 bases. The CDR3, as DNA: TGTGCCAGCATTTTTACCGGCCCCAATCAGCCCCAGCATTTT. The encoded protein is CASIFTGPNQPQHF.

The chain carries TRBV2 and TRBJ2-1, with D perhaps TRBD1 (6 bases). The CDR3 sequence is 16 residues long. Germline V CDR1 and CDR2: SNHLY, FYNNEI. V was shortened by 1 base and J by 2 bases, with 12 bases between the two germline ends. CDR3 coding DNA: TGTGCCAGCAGTGAAGGAGGACAGTTTCCCTACAATGAGCAGTTCTTC. The encoded protein is CASSEGGQFPYNEQFF.

The V gene is TRBV5-1, the J gene TRBJ2-7; possible D gene TRBD1, 6 bases. Trimming removed 3 bases at V and 5 bases at J, with 15 bases between. Germline CDR1 is SGHRS and CDR2 is YFSETQ. This CDR3 is 14 amino acids long. The CDR3 is CASSSTGIRDEQYF. The CDR3 nucleotides read TGCGCCAGCAGCTCAACAGGGATACGGGACGAGCAGTACTTC.

The gene calls are TRBV10-3 and TRBJ2-2; D is perhaps TRBD1 (5 bases). This CDR3 is built from 15 residues. The V gene's germline CDR1 is ENHRY and CDR2 SYGVKD. V lost 4 bases, J lost 0 bases, and 9 bases lay in between. DNA of the CDR3: TGTGCCATCAGTGCCAGGGAACCGAACACCGGGGAGCTGTTTTTT. Its translation: CAISAREPNTGELFF.

The rearrangement joins TRBV6-6 to TRBJ2-3, with D tentatively TRBD2 (5 bases). V was pared by 6 bases and J by 6 bases, with 10 bases between. Germline assignment: CDR1 MNHNY and CDR2 SVGAGI (reference sequence). This CDR3 spans 12 amino acids. This CDR3 is CASSLRRDTQYF. The CDR3 DNA is TGTGCCAGCAGCCTCCGGAGGGATACGCAGTATTTT.

This chain connects TRBV6-5 to TRBJ2-5, with 7 bases identical to TRBD2. The CDR3 sequence is 13 residues long. Germline V gene data show CDR1 as MNHEY and CDR2 as SVGAGI. V gave up 11 bases and J gave up 2 bases; unmatched junction bases: 8. The DNA for the CDR3 is TGTGCCTGGGGAGCGGGAAAGCAAGAGACCCAGTACTTC. Translation: CAWGAGKQETQYF.

This clone was counted once. The gene calls are TRBV28 and TRBJ1-5; 8 positions agree with TRBD1. Germline trimming cut 8 bases from V and 5 bases from J; bases unmatched to any gene: 17. The CDR3 extends over 17 amino acids. CDR1 and CDR2 (germline): MDHEN, SYDVKM. Here the CDR3 reads CASPPTPGTGTYQPQHF. CDR3 in DNA: TGTGCCAGCCCCCCTACACCCGGGACAGGAACTTATCAGCCCCAGCATTTT.

The V gene is TRBV19, the J gene TRBJ1-5, with a weak D call TRBD1 (5 bases). The germline CDR1 and CDR2 sequences are LNHDA and SQIVND (reference sequence). V lost 6 bases and J 5 bases, leaving 11 bases between the germline ends. The CDR3 length is 13 residues. This CDR3 is CASSIRGDQPQHF. The CDR3 DNA follows: TGTGCCAGTAGCATTAGGGGAGATCAGCCCCAGCATTTT.

The chain is built from TRBV11-1 and TRBJ1-1; a weak D match, TRBD1 (5 bases). Germline loops: CDR1 SGHAT, CDR2 FQDESV (reference sequence). The CDR3 runs 12 residues. The V gene lost 5 bases and the J gene lost 3 bases, with 7 bases spanning the gap. The CDR3 nucleotides read TGTGCCAGCAGCCCCAGGGACACTGAAGCTTTCTTT. This codes for CASSPRDTEAFF.